The 25 T cell receptor beta chains below all came from one sample that was sequenced in a study of identical twins. TCRdb ran MiXCR on the 5' RACE reads and lists one entry per CDR3 protein. The sample yields 1,800,000 or so distinct CDR3 sequences, around 33% seen once. Material: cord blood. The receptors derive from a newborn girl in good health.

This clonotype was observed many times. V and J are TRBV5-1 and TRBJ2-7, with 10 bases matching TRBD2. The CDR3 covers 14 residues. Unmatched junction bases numbered 4, after V lost 4 bases and J lost 3 bases. CDR1 SGHRS and CDR2 YFSETQ come from the germline V gene. CDR3 in DNA: TGCGCCAGCAGCGTCACTAGCGGGAACTACGAGCAGTACTTC. It is translated as CASSVTSGNYEQYF.

This chain links TRBV28 with TRBJ2-1, with D possibly matching TRBD2 (5 bases). Trimming took off 3 bases at V and 6 bases at J, with 12 bases between the two ends. This CDR3 spans 14 amino acids. Germline CDR1 and CDR2: MDHEN and SYDVKM. Here the CDR3 reads CASSFLLALNEQFF. As DNA, the CDR3 is TGTGCCAGCAGTTTCCTCCTAGCCCTCAATGAGCAGTTCTTC.

The V call is TRBV12-3 or TRBV12-4, the J call TRBJ2-5; weak D call: TRBD2 (6 bases). V shed 6 bases and J shed 11 bases, with 19 bases lying between them. This CDR3 is 13 amino acids long. Here the CDR3 DNA reads TGTGCCAGCAGCCTCGGGAGCTGGAAGGAGCAGTACTTC. Translating gives CASSLGSWKEQYF.

J is TRBJ1-2 and V is TRBV6-6; D remains unclear. The CDR3 is 14 residues long. V was shortened by 0 bases and J by 1 base, with 6 bases between the two germline ends. Germline CDR1 reads MNHNY; CDR2 reads SVGAGI (reference sequence). CDR3 protein: CASSYSPDNYGYTF. DNA for the CDR3: TGTGCCAGCAGTTACTCTCCCGATAACTATGGCTACACCTTC.

This clonotype was recorded a few times. The chain has TRBV18 and TRBJ2-1; D ambiguous. The germline V gene encodes CDR1 KGHSH and CDR2 LQKENI. V gave up 5 bases and J gave up 9 bases, with 23 bases separating them. The length of the CDR3 is 16 residues. CDR3 nucleotides: TGTGCCAGCTCATCCCACGGGCGTCGGTTTATTGGTGAGCAGTTCTTC. Protein sequence: CASSSHGRRFIGEQFF.

This clonotype was found many times. This chain connects TRBV5-1 to TRBJ2-4, with a tentative D call TRBD1 (5 bases). Germline CDR1 reads SGHRS; CDR2 reads YFSETQ. The CDR3 contains 14 residues. Trimming removed 1 base from V and 3 bases from J, with 8 bases in between. The CDR3 region has the DNA TGCGCCAGCAGCTTGTCAGGGAACAAAAACATTCAGTACTTC. Translated: CASSLSGNKNIQYF.

This clonotype was seen a few times. The chain recombines TRBV5-1 with TRBJ1-2; D possibly corresponds to TRBD1 (6 bases). Trimming removed 1 base at V and 4 bases at J, with 23 bases between. Germline lookup yields CDR1 SGHRS and CDR2 YFSETQ. The CDR3 has 18 amino acids. The CDR3 DNA follows: TGCGCCAGCAGCTTGAGGGGTTCGACTCAGGGGCCGCTCTATGGCTACACCTTC. Amino acids: CASSLRGSTQGPLYGYTF.

The V call is TRBV7-2, the J call TRBJ2-4; the match to TRBD2 covers 8 bases. Losses at the gene ends were 2 bases for V and 0 bases for J; bases not matched to a gene: 6. The CDR3 is 17 amino acids. The germline V gene encodes CDR1 SGHTA and CDR2 FQGNSA. CDR3 amino acids: CASSLRGGQVAKNIQYF. The CDR3 bases are TGTGCCAGCAGCTTACGGGGGGGCCAGGTAGCCAAAAACATTCAGTACTTC.

The chain uses TRBV5-1 and TRBJ2-3; a weak D match, TRBD2 (5 bases). V was cut by 2 bases and J by 4 bases, with 14 bases left in between. The CDR3 is made up of 15 amino acids. CDR1 and CDR2 (germline): SGHRS, YFSETQ. CDR3 coding DNA: TGCGCCAGCAGCTTAGATCACGACTACCCAGATACGCAGTATTTT. Protein sequence: CASSLDHDYPDTQYF.

The chain employs TRBV20-1 and TRBJ2-3, with 11 bases lining up with TRBD2. CDR3 size: 13 residues. Germline V gene sequence: CDR1 DFQATT, CDR2 SNEGSKA (reference sequence). Losses at the gene ends were 5 bases for V and 8 bases for J; bases not matched to a gene: 6. The CDR3 nucleotides are TGCAGTGCTGGCGGGACTAGCGGACCTACGCAGTATTTT. Protein product: CSAGGTSGPTQYF.

This clonotype was observed a handful of times. The gene calls are TRBV6-6 and TRBJ2-4; TRBD2 is a possible D gene (5 bases). V lost 6 bases to trimming and J lost 8 bases, with 17 bases between them. Germline V gives CDR1 MNHNY, CDR2 SVGAGI (reference sequence). The CDR3 sequence is 14 residues long. The CDR3 reads CASSLAQARDIQYF. The CDR3 DNA reads as TGTGCCAGCAGCCTAGCCCAGGCTCGGGACATTCAGTACTTC.

CDR3 DNA: TGCGCCAGCAGCTTGTTACCTAGACGGGCCTACAATGAGCAGTTCTTC. It codes for CASSLLPRRAYNEQFF. The chain recombines TRBV5-1 with TRBJ2-1; D call uncertain. V lost 1 base, J lost 2 bases, and 13 bases lay in between. Germline V gene sequence: CDR1 SGHRS, CDR2 YFSETQ. CDR3 length: 16 residues. Full variable domain (rest looked up from reference TRBV5-1 and TRBJ2-1): KAGVTQTPRYLIKTRGQQVTLSCSPISGHRSVSWYQQTPGQGLQFLFEYFSETQRNKGNFPGRFSGRQFSNSRSEMNVSTLELGDSALYLCASSLLPRRAYNEQFFGPGTRLTVL.

V gene TRBV20-1 combines with J gene TRBJ2-4, with TRBD1 as a possible D gene (5 bases). The CDR3 totals 11 residues. Germline CDR1 and CDR2: DFQATT and SNEGSKA (reference sequence). Trimming took 3 bases from V and 7 from J, leaving 7 bases between them. The CDR3 here is CSASAGNIQYF. The CDR3 DNA sequence: TGCAGTGCTAGTGCAGGGAACATTCAGTACTTC.

The chain joins TRBV5-1 to TRBJ2-3; D is unresolved. Trimming cost V 9 bases and J 6 bases, with 11 bases left between them. From germline, CDR1 is SGHRS and CDR2 YFSETQ. The CDR3 is made up of 11 amino acids. CDR3 amino acids: CATIPRDTQYF. The CDR3 bases are TGCGCCACCATACCTCGGGATACGCAGTATTTT.

The chain has TRBV7-9 and TRBJ1-2, with D tentatively TRBD1 (6 bases). Per the germline V gene, CDR1 is SEHNR and CDR2 is FQNEAQ (reference sequence). The CDR3 runs to 14 residues. The V and J ends lost 4 bases and 3 bases respectively, with 12 bases between them. CDR3 sequence reads: CASSSTGMDYGYTF. The DNA of the CDR3 is TGTGCCAGCAGCTCCACAGGGATGGACTATGGCTACACCTTC.

The chain carries TRBV4-2 and TRBJ1-2, with D unresolved. The ends were cut back, 4 bases at V and 0 bases at J, with 15 bases in the middle. The CDR3 runs to 16 residues. Per the germline V gene, CDR1 is LGHNA and CDR2 is YNFKEQ. This CDR3 reads CASSLTGPFTNYGYTF. The CDR3 nucleotides read TGTGCCAGCAGCCTCACCGGACCCTTTACTAACTATGGCTACACCTTC.

J is TRBJ2-3 and V is TRBV2, with TRBD2 matching over 12 bases. The CDR3 covers 16 residues. After removal of 5 bases from V and 2 bases from J, the junction contained 5 bases not matched to a gene. Germline CDR1 reads SNHLY; CDR2 reads FYNNEI. CDR3 coding DNA: TGTGCCAGCAGTCGGACTAGCGGGGTGATCACAGATACGCAGTATTTT. Residues: CASSRTSGVITDTQYF. The full variable domain, its missing parts supplied by reference TRBV2 and TRBJ2-3, is EPEVTQTPSHQVTQMGQEVILRCVPISNHLYFYWYRQILGQKVEFLVSFYNNEISEKSEIFDDQFSVERPDGSNFTLKIRSTKLEDSAMYFCASSRTSGVITDTQYFGPGTRLTVL.

The genes are TRBV7-8 and TRBJ1-5; D is possibly TRBD1 (5 bases). Germline loops: CDR1 SGHVS, CDR2 FQNEAQ. The CDR3 spans 16 residues. V lost 4 bases, J lost 0 bases, and 13 bases lay in between. Here the CDR3 reads CASSSKEGYSNQPQHF. The CDR3 DNA follows: TGTGCCAGCAGCTCAAAGGAGGGGTATAGCAATCAGCCCCAGCATTTT.

This rearrangement joins TRBV5-1 to TRBJ2-1, with D maybe TRBD1 (6 bases). Germline values: CDR1 SGHRS, CDR2 YFSETQ. The CDR3 length is 15 residues. Trimming shortened V by 0 bases and J by 8 bases, and 15 bases separated the two germline ends. The CDR3 DNA reads TGCGCCAGCAGCTTGGGTTGGACAGCCGGGGATGAGCAGTTCTTC. It encodes CASSLGWTAGDEQFF.

This clonotype was detected only a few times. The chain recombines TRBV12-3 or TRBV12-4 with TRBJ1-1; D may be TRBD1 (5 bases). With 6 bases removed from V and 7 bases from J, the gap between germline ends came to 9 bases. The CDR3 runs 11 residues. CDR3 nucleotide sequence: TGTGCCAGCAGCAACAGGTATGAAGCTTTCTTT. Amino acids: CASSNRYEAFF.

This chain joins TRBV5-1 and TRBJ2-1; the D call may be TRBD1 or TRBD2 (5 bases each). The CDR3 consists of 16 residues. Per the germline V gene, CDR1 is SGHRS and CDR2 is YFSETQ. V gave up 0 bases and J gave up 0 bases, with 10 bases separating them. CDR3 protein: CASSLVGAGSYNEQFF. In DNA form, the CDR3 reads TGCGCCAGCAGCTTGGTTGGGGCGGGCTCCTACAATGAGCAGTTCTTC.

The V and J genes are TRBV7-2 and TRBJ2-1, with TRBD2 identical over 12 bases. The J segment lost 5 bases and the V segment lost 5 bases, leaving 10 bases of the junction unmatched. The germline CDR1 and CDR2 sequences are SGHTA and FQGNSA. The CDR3 loop spans 17 amino acids. CDR3 sequence reads: CASSAGILAGGNNEQFF. The CDR3 nucleotides are TGTGCCAGCAGCGCCGGAATACTAGCGGGAGGTAACAATGAGCAGTTCTTC. Using reference TRBV7-2 and TRBJ2-1 for the parts outside the CDR3, the full variable domain is GAGVSQSPSNKVTEKGKDVELRCDPISGHTALYWYRQSLGQGLEFLIYFQGNSAPDKSGLPSDRFSAERTGGSVSTLTIQRTQQEDSAVYLCASSAGILAGGNNEQFFGPGTRLTVL.

This clonotype came up a few times. The gene calls are TRBV10-2 and TRBJ2-7, with unresolved D. Gene TRBJ2-5 matches the end of the DNA better, so the J call may be wrong. The CDR3 length is 12 residues. The V gene's germline CDR1 is WSHSY and CDR2 SAAADI. CDR3: CASTNWWETQYF. CDR3 coding DNA: TGCGCCAGCACAAATTGGTGGGAGACCCAGTACTTC.

This clonotype was recorded a few times. V is TRBV29-1 and J is TRBJ1-2, with unresolved D. The CDR3 has 12 amino acids. Trimming took off 4 bases at V and 6 bases at J, with 12 bases between the two ends. Germline CDR1 SQVTM, CDR2 ANQGSEA. This chain's CDR3 is CSVGAFIDGYTF. CDR3 DNA: TGCAGCGTTGGGGCGTTTATCGATGGCTACACCTTC.

The gene calls are TRBV5-1 and TRBJ1-2; tentative D call: TRBD1 (5 bases). Trimming took off 4 bases at V and 2 bases at J, with 18 bases between the two ends. Germline V gene lookup returns CDR1 SGHRS and CDR2 YFSETQ. This CDR3 spans 16 amino acids. This CDR3 reads CASSQLGGHLNYGYTF. The CDR3 DNA follows: TGCGCCAGCAGCCAGCTGGGTGGACACCTAAACTATGGCTACACCTTC.